This record concerns one TCR beta chain sequence. Per the study methods: Reference gene primer amplification yielded estimated nucleated cell counts. The repertoire was sequenced with immunoSEQ multiplex PCR; TCRdb's copy has only in-frame clones and lacks some. D and trimming come from the DNA, and the V and J calls and clone size come from that table. The top ten hold around 12% of the sample, which has roughly 170,000 clones, 87% seen once. These data are taken from a study of blood T cell repertoires in COVID-19. Study-level background: The origin of the acute and convalescent COVID-19 samples was the United States, Italy and Spain. PBMCs, B-cell-depleted T cells, or T cells provided the cDNA or gDNA that made up the material.

In Seattle, patients joined the study during active infection and were tracked longitudinally. The CDR3 length is 16 residues. Trimming took 0 bases from V and 2 from J, leaving 11 bases between them. The germline V gene encodes CDR1 KGHDR and CDR2 SFDVKD. The sample taken for sequencing was peripheral blood. The receptor comes from a woman in her 70s with COVID-19, enrolled during active disease. The rearrangement links TRBV24-1 to TRBJ2-3; D might be TRBD1 (6 bases). Written as DNA, the CDR3 is TGTGCCACCAGTGATTTGACAGGGCAGGCCACAGATACGCAGTATTTT. Protein: CATSDLTGQATDTQYF.